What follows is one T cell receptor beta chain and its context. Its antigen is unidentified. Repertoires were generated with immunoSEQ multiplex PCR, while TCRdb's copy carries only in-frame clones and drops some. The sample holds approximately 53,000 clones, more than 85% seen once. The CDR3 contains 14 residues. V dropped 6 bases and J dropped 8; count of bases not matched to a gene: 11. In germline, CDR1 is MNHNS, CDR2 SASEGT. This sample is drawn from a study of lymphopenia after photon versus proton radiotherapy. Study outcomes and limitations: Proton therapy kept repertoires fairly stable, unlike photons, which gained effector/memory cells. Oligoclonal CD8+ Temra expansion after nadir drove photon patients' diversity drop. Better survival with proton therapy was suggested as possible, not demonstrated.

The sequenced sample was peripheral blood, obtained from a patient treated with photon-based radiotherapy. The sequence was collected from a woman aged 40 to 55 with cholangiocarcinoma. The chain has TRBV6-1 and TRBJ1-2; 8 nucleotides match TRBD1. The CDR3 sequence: CASRIGGTGFGYTF. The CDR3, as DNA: TGTGCCAGCAGGATAGGAGGGACAGGATTCGGCTACACCTTC.